This T cell receptor beta chain was retrieved from a study of blood T cell repertoires in COVID-19. In the study overall: From T cells, B-cell-depleted T cells, or PBMCs came the material, which was cDNA or gDNA.

Study members were between roughly 18 and 100 years old and lived in approximately 25 US regions. Trimming pared 7 bases from V and 6 bases from J, leaving 12 bases between. CDR3 length: 13 residues. This table comes from immunoSEQ multiplex PCR, and its TCRdb copy is limited to in-frame clones, with some not included. The sample consists of hundreds of thousands of clones, over 75% of them appearing once. This sequence joins TRBV12-3 or TRBV12-4 and TRBJ2-2; possible D gene TRBD1, 6 bases. The sequence was collected from a woman aged 35 to 49 who had recovered from COVID-19. The sequenced sample consisted of PBMCs or T cells enriched from blood (not recorded which). The DNA of the CDR3 is TGTGCCAGCAATATACAGGGAGCCGGGGAGCTGTTTTTT. Translation gives CASNIQGAGELFF.